The 18 T cell receptor beta chains reported below all come from one sample, sequenced in a study of shared clonotypes between healthy human individuals. Some clones are missing from TCRdb's copy, which holds only in-frame ones; the method was immunoSEQ multiplex PCR. The profile shows some 2.1 million clones, 85% to 95% of them singletons. The sample comprised naive CD4+ T cells sorted from blood. Indicated subset: CD45RA+ positively selected. These receptors came from a man aged 18 to 29 in good health.

The chain joins TRBV28 to TRBJ2-3; D remains unclear. CDR1 and CDR2 (germline): MDHEN, SYDVKM. The CDR3 contains 16 residues. Trimming pared 3 bases from V and 3 bases from J, leaving 16 bases between. CDR3 in DNA: TGTGCCAGCAGTTTTGAACCCAGCAGATATACAGATACGCAGTATTTT. The encoded protein is CASSFEPSRYTDTQYF. The complete variable domain, with remaining parts taken from reference TRBV28 and TRBJ2-3, reads DVKVTQSSRYLVKRTGEKVFLECVQDMDHENMFWYRQDPGLGLRLIYFSYDVKMKEKGDIPEGYSVSREKKERFSLILESASTNQTSMYLCASSFEPSRYTDTQYFGPGTRLTVL.

V is TRBV7-9 and J is TRBJ1-2; 8 bases agree with TRBD1. The CDR3 has 15 residues. J lost 1 base, V lost 4 bases, and 5 bases had no gene match. CDR1 and CDR2 from the germline V gene are SEHNR and FQNEAQ (reference sequence). The CDR3 loop reads CASSYGQGHNYGYTF. The CDR3 DNA reads as TGTGCCAGCAGCTACGGACAGGGCCATAACTATGGCTACACCTTC. Full variable domain (rest looked up from reference TRBV7-9 and TRBJ1-2): DTGVSQNPRHKITKRGQNVTFRCDPISEHNRLYWYRQTLGQGPEFLTYFQNEAQLEKSRLLSDRFSAERPKGSFSTLEIQRTEQGDSAMYLCASSYGQGHNYGYTFGSGTRLTVV.

V is TRBV18 and J is TRBJ1-5; perhaps TRBD1 as D (6 bases). Germline lookup yields CDR1 KGHSH and CDR2 LQKENI. This CDR3 contains 14 residues. The ends were cut back, 3 bases at V and 7 bases at J, with 13 bases in the middle. Here the CDR3 reads CASSPSGETQPQHF. For the CDR3, the DNA is TGTGCCAGCTCACCCTCAGGGGAAACGCAGCCCCAGCATTTT.

As concerns this clone: Distinct nucleotide sequences in the sample also encode this CDR3. V gene TRBV7-2 combines with J gene TRBJ2-1; 8 bases map to TRBD2. The germline V gene encodes CDR1 SGHTA and CDR2 FQGNSA. The CDR3 has 15 residues. The V gene end was trimmed by 5 bases and the J gene end by 4 bases; junction bases not matched to a gene: 7. This CDR3 is CASSLGLGGYNEQFF. CDR3 nucleotide sequence: TGTGCCAGCAGCCTGGGACTAGGAGGGTACAATGAGCAGTTCTTC.

J is TRBJ2-2 and V is TRBV2; the D is unclear. The CDR3 extends over 14 amino acids. Trimming cost V 7 bases and J 1 base, with 10 bases left between them. Per germline, CDR1 SNHLY and CDR2 FYNNEI. CDR3 sequence reads: CASMGFENTGELFF. In nucleotides, the CDR3 is TGTGCCAGCATGGGGTTTGAGAACACCGGGGAGCTGTTTTTT.

J is TRBJ2-5 and V is TRBV5-4, with 7 bases identical to TRBD1. With V trimmed by 3 bases and J by 7 bases, 9 bases remained unmatched. From germline, CDR1 is SGHNT and CDR2 YYREEE (reference sequence). The CDR3 is 14 amino acids. CDR3 nucleotide sequence: TGTGCCAGCAGCTCCTTACAGGGGCCCGCGACCCAGTACTTC. Protein: CASSSLQGPATQYF.

The chain couples TRBV6-5 to TRBJ2-4, with D uncertain. The V gene's germline CDR1 is MNHEY and CDR2 SVGAGI. V was clipped by 6 bases and J by 0 bases, with 9 bases between them. There are 14 residues in the CDR3. Written as DNA, the CDR3 is TGTGCCAGCAGCCCCTCGGGAGCCAAAAACATTCAGTACTTC. Its translation is CASSPSGAKNIQYF.

V usage is TRBV6-6 and J usage is TRBJ1-3; D unresolved. Germline-derived CDR1 and CDR2 are MNHNY and SVGAGI (reference sequence). CDR3 length equals 14 residues. Trimming stripped 0 bases from V and 4 bases from J, with 7 bases between. DNA of the CDR3: TGTGCCAGCAGTTACTCGACGTCCGGAAACACCATATATTTT. Amino acid sequence: CASSYSTSGNTIYF.

The chain has TRBV11-2 and TRBJ2-7; D perhaps matches TRBD1 (5 bases). The CDR3 loop spans 15 amino acids. The V end lost 1 base, the J end lost 2 bases, and 12 bases lay between the germline ends. Germline loops: CDR1 SGHAT, CDR2 FQNNGV. DNA of the CDR3: TGTGCCAGCAGCTTAGGACAGACCTCCACCTACGAGCAGTACTTC. Its protein product is CASSLGQTSTYEQYF.

The rearrangement links TRBV11-2 to TRBJ2-5; D is uncertain. CDR3 length: 14 amino acids. V dropped 4 bases and J dropped 4 bases, with 13 bases sitting between them. CDR1 and CDR2 (germline): SGHAT, FQNNGV. The CDR3 region has the DNA TGTGCCAGCAGCTCTATGATGGTCGGAGAGACCCAGTACTTC. Residues: CASSSMMVGETQYF.

For the CDR3, the DNA is TGTGCCTGGAGTGCGACATATGGCTACACCTTC. This encodes CAWSATYGYTF. This rearrangement joins TRBV30 to TRBJ1-2, with D unclear. V lost 1 base, J lost 5 bases, and 5 bases lay in between. Germline V gene sequence: CDR1 GTSNPN, CDR2 SVGIG (reference sequence). This CDR3 is built from 11 residues. Variable domain in full (rest from reference TRBV30 and TRBJ1-2): SQTIHQWPATLVQPVGSPLSLECTVEGTSNPNLYWYRQAAGRGLQLLFYSVGIGQISSEVPQNLSASRPQDRQFILSSKKLLLSDSGFYLCAWSATYGYTFGSGTRLTVV.

The chain couples TRBV19 to TRBJ1-5; tentatively, D is TRBD1 (5 bases). This CDR3 is built from 14 residues. V was shortened by 1 base and J by 6 bases, with 10 bases between the two germline ends. The germline gives CDR1 LNHDA, CDR2 SQIVND (reference sequence). In DNA, the CDR3 is TGTGCCAGTAGTATAGTAGGGGCGGGTCAGCCCCAGCATTTT. Its translation is CASSIVGAGQPQHF.

A single count supports this clone. The chain combines TRBV5-1 with TRBJ2-5; the match to TRBD2 covers 11 bases. Germline V gives CDR1 SGHRS, CDR2 YFSETQ. The CDR3 loop spans 18 amino acids. J was trimmed by 5 bases and V by 0 bases; bases with no gene match: 12. As DNA, the CDR3 is TGCGCCAGCAGCTTGGGCCTTATCGTAGCGGGGGGGCTCGAGACCCAGTACTTC. Translating gives CASSLGLIVAGGLETQYF. Looking up the rest from reference TRBV5-1 and TRBJ2-5 gives the full variable domain: KAGVTQTPRYLIKTRGQQVTLSCSPISGHRSVSWYQQTPGQGLQFLFEYFSETQRNKGNFPGRFSGRQFSNSRSEMNVSTLELGDSALYLCASSLGLIVAGGLETQYFGPGTRLLVL.

This clone was observed a single time. This chain links TRBV5-5 with TRBJ1-1; unclear D gene. The germline gives CDR1 SGHKS, CDR2 YYEKEE (reference sequence). V dropped 0 bases and J dropped 3 bases, with 15 bases sitting between them. This CDR3 is built from 16 residues. CDR3 sequence reads: CASSLGQSRSYTEAFF. CDR3 sequence (DNA): TGTGCCAGCAGCTTGGGTCAATCAAGGAGTTACACTGAAGCTTTCTTT. Together with reference TRBV5-5 and TRBJ1-1, the CDR3 gives the full variable domain: DAGVTQSPTHLIKTRGQQVTLRCSPISGHKSVSWYQQVLGQGPQFIFQYYEKEERGRGNFPDRFSARQFPNYSSELNVNALLLGDSALYLCASSLGQSRSYTEAFFGQGTRLTVV.

This clone has only one observation. The chain couples TRBV21-1 to TRBJ2-7; TRBD2, the D gene given by the table, was not confirmed from the DNA. TRBV21-1 is a known pseudogene. The CDR3 loop spans 16 amino acids. In nucleotides, the CDR3 is TGTGCCAGCAGCAAAGAGAGGTCGGGGAGCTCCTACGAGCAGTACTTC. Translated, it gives CASSKERSGSSYEQYF.

The V gene is TRBV13, the J gene TRBJ1-4; 8 bases are a match to TRBD1. Trimming took 1 base from V and 10 from J; bases not matched to a gene: 8. The CDR3 covers 15 residues. Germline loops: CDR1 PRHDT, CDR2 FYEKMQ (reference sequence). This CDR3 reads CASSLDRQTGVKLFF. The DNA for the CDR3 is TGTGCCAGCAGCTTAGATCGACAGACAGGGGTAAAACTGTTTTTT.

The chain links TRBV30 to TRBJ2-5; 8 bases line up with TRBD2. Germline values: CDR1 GTSNPN, CDR2 SVGIG (reference sequence). V gave up 5 bases and J gave up 4 bases; unmatched junction bases: 21. The CDR3 contains 18 residues. The CDR3 loop is CAWGKRSGSMLVLETQYF. The CDR3 DNA is TGTGCCTGGGGAAAGAGGAGCGGGAGCATGTTAGTACTAGAGACCCAGTACTTC.

This rearrangement joins TRBV2 to TRBJ2-7, with 7 bases that match TRBD2. Germline lookup yields CDR1 SNHLY and CDR2 FYNNEI. J gave up 4 bases and V 7 bases, and 1 base lay outside the gene matches. This CDR3 comprises 11 residues. CDR3 residues: CASMGGYEQYF. The CDR3 DNA reads as TGTGCCAGCATGGGGGGGTACGAGCAGTACTTC.